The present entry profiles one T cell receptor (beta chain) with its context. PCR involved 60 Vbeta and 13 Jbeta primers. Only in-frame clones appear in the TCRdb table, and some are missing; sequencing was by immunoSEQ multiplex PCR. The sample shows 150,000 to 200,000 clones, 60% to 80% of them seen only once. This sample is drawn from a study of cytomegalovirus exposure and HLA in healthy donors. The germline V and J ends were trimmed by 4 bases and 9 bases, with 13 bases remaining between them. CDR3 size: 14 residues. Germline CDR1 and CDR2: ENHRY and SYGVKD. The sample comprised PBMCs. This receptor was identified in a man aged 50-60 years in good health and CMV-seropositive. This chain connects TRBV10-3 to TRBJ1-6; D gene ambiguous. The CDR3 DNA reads TGTGCCATCAGTGCGGCGCAGGCTGGTTCACCCCTCCACTTT. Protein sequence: CAISAAQAGSPLHF.